This T cell receptor beta chain was documented in a study of spatial heterogeneity in lung cancer. This clonotype was observed a handful of times. Its cognate antigen is unknown. This beta chain represents an off-target read in a library built for alpha chains; its size is of limited meaning. As to time point: sample taken at primary tumor resection. Unsorted whole RNA of tumor, nontumor lung or frozen PBMC was sequenced. Untreated early-stage non-small cell lung cancer patients, fewer than 85 in total, were the donors. Study results and caveats: In blood, ubiquitous expanded tumor TCRs appeared more at resection than follow-up.

TCRdb reanalysed the 5' RACE reads using MiXCR and keeps one entry per CDR3 protein. Of about 4,400 distinct CDR3 sequences in the sample, roughly 35% were seen once. V was cut by 1 base and J by 3 bases, with 22 bases left in between. This CDR3 comprises 18 residues. Germline CDR1 reads SGHAT; CDR2 reads FQNNGV. V gene TRBV11-2 combines with J gene TRBJ2-7; a weak D match, TRBD2 (5 bases). The sequenced sample was PBMCs, obtained at surgery. This sequence was found in a male donor with early-stage non-small cell lung cancer. The CDR3 nucleotides are TGTGCCAGCAGCTTAGTTTCTTTGCGGGCCCTTTCCTACTACGAGCAGTACTTC. This encodes CASSLVSLRALSYYEQYF.